One T cell receptor beta chain is described in this entry. It was during active infection that Seattle patients were enrolled and then longitudinally followed. The authors' processing: Reference gene primer amplification gave nucleated cell count estimates. Clones were read by immunoSEQ multiplex PCR, and TCRdb kept only the in-frame ones, dropping some. The DNA gave D and trimming, while V, J and clone size come from that table. Of some 450,000 clones listed, about 90% are singletons. This sample was included in a study of blood T cell repertoires in COVID-19. Study in general: COVID-19 samples from acute and convalescent phases originated in the United States, Italy and Spain. In each case, the material was cDNA or gDNA derived from T cells, B-cell-depleted T cells, or PBMCs.

The CDR3 runs 13 residues. V lost 9 bases and J 4 bases, leaving 14 bases between the germline ends. Per the germline V gene, CDR1 is KGHSH and CDR2 is LQKENI. The receptor was isolated from a man aged 18 to 29 with COVID-19, enrolled during active disease. Sequenced input: peripheral blood. The chain employs TRBV18 and TRBJ2-3; tentatively, D is TRBD1 (6 bases). The CDR3 DNA is TGTGCCAGTTTAAAAGGGACACCAGATACGCAGTATTTT. Its protein product is CASLKGTPDTQYF. Based on the CDR3 plus reference TRBV18 and TRBJ2-3, the full variable domain is NAGVMQNPRHLVRRRGQEARLRCSPMKGHSHVYWYRQLPEEGLKFMVYLQKENIIDESGMPKERFSAEFPKEGPSILRIQQVVRGDSAAYFCASLKGTPDTQYFGPGTRLTVL.